Presented here are 28 T cell receptor beta chains from one specimen sequenced in a study of blood T cell repertoires in COVID-19. Libraries were prepared by immunoSEQ multiplex PCR; TCRdb keeps only in-frame clonotypes and omits some of them. The table records more than 400,000 clones, around 87% of them present only once. Sequencing input: PBMCs or T cells enriched from blood (not recorded which). The receptors shown here come from a woman aged 18-29 years who had recovered from COVID-19.

The genes are TRBV2 and TRBJ1-1, with D possibly matching TRBD1 (5 bases). The V end lost 11 bases, the J end lost 0 bases, and 13 bases lay between the germline ends. The CDR3 covers 13 residues. From germline, CDR1 is SNHLY and CDR2 FYNNEI. As DNA, the CDR3 is TGTGCCCGCCGGAGGGACGTGAACACTGAAGCTTTCTTT. Translating it yields CARRRDVNTEAFF.

This chain connects TRBV19 to TRBJ2-1, with 7 bases that match TRBD2. The germline CDR1 and CDR2 sequences are LNHDA and SQIVND (reference sequence). The CDR3 extends over 16 amino acids. Germline trimming cut 5 bases from V and 4 bases from J; bases unmatched to any gene: 11. CDR3 protein: CASSPVGGEAYNEQFF. The CDR3 coding sequence is TGTGCCAGTAGTCCTGTGGGGGGGGAAGCTTACAATGAGCAGTTCTTC.

This chain joins TRBV2 and TRBJ1-1; 7 positions match TRBD1. The junction had 13 bases not matched to a gene; V was cut back by 8 bases and J by 7 bases. Looked up from germline, CDR1 is SNHLY and CDR2 is FYNNEI. This CDR3 is built from 14 residues. DNA for the CDR3: TGTGCCAGCCGGAAGACAGGGAATACGAATGAAGCTTTCTTT. Translated, it gives CASRKTGNTNEAFF.

For the CDR3, the DNA is TGTGCCAGCAGCCATGAGACAGGGGGTGGGGAGACCCAGTACTTC. Translated, it gives CASSHETGGGETQYF. V is TRBV3-1 (or the pseudogene TRBV3-2) and J is TRBJ2-5, with TRBD1 matching 9 bases. From germline, CDR1 is LGHDT and CDR2 YNNKEL (reference sequence). After removal of 3 bases from V and 5 bases from J, the junction contained 7 bases not matched to a gene. This CDR3 is 15 amino acids long.

With regard to this clone: The sample carries other DNA sequences with the same CDR3. V gene TRBV6-5 combines with J gene TRBJ1-1, with D possibly matching TRBD1 (5 bases). Germline V gene sequence: CDR1 MNHEY, CDR2 SVGAGI. V shed 5 bases and J shed 3 bases, with 13 bases lying between them. The CDR3 consists of 14 residues. CDR3 loop: CASSPRGGDTEAFF. DNA of the CDR3: TGTGCCAGCAGTCCGAGGGGCGGGGACACTGAAGCTTTCTTT.

This chain joins TRBV5-1 and TRBJ1-1, with unresolved D. Deletions cut 6 bases from V and 1 base from J, with 10 bases between. This CDR3 spans 13 amino acids. Per the germline V gene, CDR1 is SGHRS and CDR2 is YFSETQ. In DNA form, the CDR3 reads TGCGCCAGCATCAAGGAGGAGAACACTGAAGCTTTCTTT. Its protein is CASIKEENTEAFF.

This chain joins TRBV15 and TRBJ2-1, with a weak D call TRBD2 (5 bases). The V end lost 6 bases, the J end lost 7 bases, and 19 bases lay between the germline ends. Germline values: CDR1 LNHNV, CDR2 YYDKDF (reference sequence). This CDR3 has 15 amino acids. CDR3 coding DNA: TGTGCCACCAGGGAGGATCTGGGCGGATATAATGAGCAGTTCTTC. It encodes CATREDLGGYNEQFF. Supplemented by reference TRBV15 and TRBJ2-1, the full variable domain reads DAMVIQNPRYQVTQFGKPVTLSCSQTLNHNVMYWYQQKSSQAPKLLFHYYDKDFNNEADTPDNFQSRRPNTSFCFLDIRSPGLGDTAMYLCATREDLGGYNEQFFGPGTRLTVL.

The chain employs TRBV24-1 and TRBJ1-4; D call uncertain. V was clipped by 6 bases and J by 5 bases, with 9 bases between them. The CDR3 has 13 amino acids. Germline-derived CDR1 and CDR2 are KGHDR and SFDVKD. This CDR3 reads CATSRRGNEKLFF. CDR3 in DNA: TGTGCCACCAGTAGACGAGGAAATGAAAAACTGTTTTTT.

The chain combines TRBV5-1 with TRBJ2-1; D is unclear. The germline V gene encodes CDR1 SGHRS and CDR2 YFSETQ. V was shortened by 4 bases and J by 7 bases, with 9 bases between the two germline ends. This CDR3 region has 12 residues. CDR3 sequence reads: CASSPETNEQFF. The CDR3 coding sequence is TGCGCCAGCAGCCCCGAGACAAATGAGCAGTTCTTC.

The rearrangement joins TRBV9 to TRBJ1-3; D gene unclear. The CDR3 length is 14 residues. The V end lost 2 bases, the J end lost 3 bases, and 9 bases lay between the germline ends. Per the germline V gene, CDR1 is SGDLS and CDR2 is YYNGEE. The CDR3 DNA reads TGTGCCAGCAGCGTTTACGGGTTTGGAAACACCATATATTTT. This sequence encodes CASSVYGFGNTIYF.

The chain carries TRBV25-1 and TRBJ1-2; 8 bases align to TRBD1. V shed 6 bases and J 6 bases; nucleotides not matched to a gene: 9. The CDR3 is made up of 14 amino acids. Germline loops: CDR1 MGHDK, CDR2 SYGVNS. The CDR3 sequence is CASSYPDRDNGYTF. CDR3 DNA sequence: TGTGCCAGCAGCTATCCGGACAGGGATAATGGCTACACCTTC.

The genes are TRBV9 and TRBJ1-1; D uncertain. In germline, CDR1 is SGDLS, CDR2 YYNGEE. V dropped 0 bases and J dropped 0 bases, with 6 bases sitting between them. This CDR3 is built from 14 residues. The chain's CDR3 is CASSVGEMNTEAFF. CDR3 sequence (DNA): TGTGCCAGCAGCGTAGGGGAGATGAACACTGAAGCTTTCTTT.

The CDR3 loop reads CASSFQPGLAYEQYF. The CDR3 DNA follows: TGTGCCAGCAGCTTCCAACCGGGACTAGCATACGAGCAGTACTTC. This chain joins TRBV7-6 and TRBJ2-7; 9 positions match TRBD2. The length of the CDR3 is 15 residues. V shed 3 bases, J shed 4 bases, and the junction held 7 bases outside the gene matches. Germline CDR1 SGHVS, CDR2 FNYEAQ.

This clone came up once. The V gene is TRBV7-3, the J gene TRBJ2-5, with D perhaps TRBD1 (6 bases). Germline assignment: CDR1 SGHTA and CDR2 FQGTGA. The CDR3 loop spans 18 amino acids. V was clipped by 1 base and J by 2 bases, with 20 bases between them. CDR3 DNA: TGTGCCAGCAGCTTAAGAGGGGGTTTCTCGGGAACACAAGAGACCCAGTACTTC. As protein: CASSLRGGFSGTQETQYF.

This chain uses TRBV30 with TRBJ2-7; D might be TRBD2 (6 bases). CDR1 is GTSNPN and CDR2 is SVGIG in the germline V gene (reference sequence). Trimming removed 3 bases at V and 3 bases at J, with 21 bases between. CDR3 length: 16 residues. CDR3 sequence: CAWSSFRGKRFYEQYF. The CDR3 nucleotides read TGTGCCTGGAGCTCATTCCGGGGGAAGCGTTTCTACGAGCAGTACTTC.

This clone showed up just a few times. J is TRBJ1-4 and V is TRBV7-9; D is uncertain. V lost 5 bases, J lost 3 bases, and 16 bases lay in between. CDR1 is SEHNR and CDR2 is FQNEAQ in the germline V gene (reference sequence). The CDR3 covers 16 residues. The CDR3 sequence is CASSPAASISNEKLFF. CDR3 sequence (DNA): TGTGCCAGCAGCCCGGCGGCCTCCATCTCTAATGAAAAACTGTTTTTT.

The chain has TRBV18 and TRBJ1-6; TRBD1 agrees at 10 bases. This CDR3 spans 15 amino acids. The germline gives CDR1 KGHSH, CDR2 LQKENI. Losses at the gene ends were 6 bases for V and 9 bases for J; bases not matched to a gene: 8. The CDR3 here is CASSQGTGVVSPLHF. Written as DNA, the CDR3 is TGTGCCAGCTCTCAGGGGACAGGGGTGGTTTCACCCCTCCACTTT.

The chain employs TRBV25-1 and TRBJ1-1; a possible D gene is TRBD1 (5 bases). In germline, CDR1 is MGHDK, CDR2 SYGVNS. CDR3 size: 15 residues. V was pared by 3 bases and J by 2 bases, with 13 bases between. The CDR3 nucleotides are TGTGCCAGCAGTGATCATCGGACACTTAACACTGAAGCTTTCTTT. This encodes CASSDHRTLNTEAFF.

This clone was seen just once. The J gene is TRBJ1-5, the V gene TRBV6-2 or TRBV6-3; TRBD1 agrees at 9 bases. This CDR3 has 18 amino acids. J was trimmed by 2 bases and V by 2 bases; bases with no gene match: 10. CDR1 is MNHEY, CDR2 SVGEGT, per germline. This chain's CDR3 is CASSYGKGQGSGNQPQHF. The CDR3 bases are TGTGCCAGCAGTTACGGGAAGGGACAGGGATCAGGCAATCAGCCCCAGCATTTT.

The rearrangement links TRBV10-2 to TRBJ2-2; 9 bases are a match to TRBD1. CDR3 length: 16 residues. Trimming at V came to 10 bases and at J to 6 bases, leaving 15 bases not matched to a gene. CDR1 is WSHSY and CDR2 is SAAADI in the germline V gene. The CDR3 sequence is CATRTRQGVGSGELFF. Here the CDR3 DNA reads TGCGCCACCAGGACCCGACAGGGGGTGGGGTCCGGGGAGCTGTTTTTT.

The V call is TRBV14, the J call TRBJ2-1, with a possible D match to TRBD1 (5 bases). The CDR3 runs to 14 residues. CDR1 and CDR2 from the germline V gene are SGHDN and FVKESK. The V and J ends lost 7 bases and 3 bases respectively, with 13 bases between them. CDR3 bases: TGTGCCAGCACCCGAGGAAGGGGCTACAATGAGCAGTTCTTC. The encoded protein is CASTRGRGYNEQFF.

J is TRBJ1-2 and V is TRBV2; D remains unclear. This CDR3 contains 14 residues. Germline loops: CDR1 SNHLY, CDR2 FYNNEI. The V end was cut by 6 bases, the J end by 7 bases, with 18 bases between. DNA of the CDR3: TGTGCCAGCAGGAGGGAGGGAGTTACGACTGGCTACACCTTC. Translating it yields CASRREGVTTGYTF.

V is TRBV2 and J is TRBJ2-5; 7 positions match TRBD2. The CDR3 sequence is 13 residues long. Germline V gene sequence: CDR1 SNHLY, CDR2 FYNNEI. Trimming removed 5 bases from V and 5 bases from J; junction bases left unmatched: 5. The CDR3 reads CASSLGLDETQYF. CDR3 sequence (DNA): TGTGCCAGCAGTCTTGGACTAGATGAGACCCAGTACTTC.

The gene calls are TRBV12-3 or TRBV12-4 and TRBJ2-3; possible D gene TRBD2, 5 bases. The CDR3 covers 13 residues. Trimming took 3 bases from V and 6 from J, leaving 10 bases between them. Here the CDR3 DNA reads TGTGCCAGCAGTTTTGCGGGTCCCGATACGCAGTATTTT. Translating gives CASSFAGPDTQYF.

For this clone: This sample also contains other DNA sequences that code for the same CDR3. In DNA, the CDR3 is TGTGCCAGCAGTCAGGGTGGAAACACTGAAGCTTTCTTT. Encoded protein: CASSQGGNTEAFF. The V gene is TRBV2, the J gene TRBJ1-1; tentatively, D is TRBD1 (5 bases). V gave up 5 bases and J gave up 2 bases, with 9 bases separating them. Germline lookup yields CDR1 SNHLY and CDR2 FYNNEI. This CDR3 spans 13 amino acids.

CDR3 DNA sequence: TGTGCCAGCAGCCAAGATATCGGAGCCGGGGAGCTGTTTTTT. Translating gives CASSQDIGAGELFF. The V and J genes are TRBV3-1 (or the pseudogene TRBV3-2) and TRBJ2-2; D uncertain. The CDR3 runs to 14 residues. Per germline, CDR1 LGHDT and CDR2 YNNKEL (reference sequence). Trimming cost V 0 bases and J 6 bases, with 8 bases left between them.

The chain couples TRBV11-2 to TRBJ2-7; D is perhaps TRBD2 (6 bases). Germline V CDR1 and CDR2: SGHAT, FQNNGV. The CDR3 has 14 amino acids. V was pared by 5 bases and J by 3 bases, with 14 bases between. The CDR3 spells CASSRWGVSYEQYF. Written as DNA, the CDR3 is TGTGCCAGCAGCCGGTGGGGGGTAAGCTACGAGCAGTACTTC.

The CDR3 coding sequence is TGTGCCAGCAGTTACGCCCCGGAGGCAGGGGGCTGGGAGCAGTTCTTC. This codes for CASSYAPEAGGWEQFF. The chain carries TRBV6-5 and TRBJ2-1; TRBD1 agrees at 8 bases. V trimming: 2 bases; J trimming: 10 bases; junction bases outside the gene matches: 13. Germline loops: CDR1 MNHEY, CDR2 SVGAGI. The CDR3 is 16 residues long.